Listed below are T cell receptor beta chains from one sample, sequenced in a study of blood T cell repertoires in COVID-19. The assay was immunoSEQ multiplex PCR, and TCRdb's table has in-frame clones only and misses some. Of more than 250,000 clones in the sample, approximately 84% were seen once. The sample taken for sequencing was PBMCs or T cells enriched from blood (not recorded which). The source of these receptors is a woman aged 18-29 years who had recovered from COVID-19. Both conserved end residues are part of each CDR3. Each record gives: clone size, V gene, CDR3 protein. Clone size is not always given. Where it is, it says once, few, many or a class for expanded clones.

abundance: NA
v_gene: TRBV4-1
CDR3aa: CASRPHSGSYEQYF

abundance: NA
v_gene: TRBV19
CDR3aa: CASSKSLWGGTEAFF

abundance: few
v_gene: TRBV6-1
CDR3aa: CASSDMSTAYGYTF

abundance: few
v_gene: TRBV19
CDR3aa: CASRIDGDSNQPQHF

abundance: NA
v_gene: TRBV5-1
CDR3aa: CASSQTGGAFGELFF

abundance: once
v_gene: TRBV7-2
CDR3aa: CASSSWDSPNEQFF

abundance: NA
v_gene: TRBV5-1
CDR3aa: CASSLAGLGGYTF

abundance: NA
v_gene: TRBV27
CDR3aa: CASSLSGSSYEQYF

abundance: NA
v_gene: TRBV28
CDR3aa: CASSPPPFTEAFF

abundance: NA
v_gene: TRBV29-1
CDR3aa: CSVGTSEETQYF

abundance: NA
v_gene: TRBV5-1
CDR3aa: CASSLKLGQRGNTGELFF

abundance: NA
v_gene: TRBV15
CDR3aa: CATSRALSSNTGELFF

abundance: NA
v_gene: TRBV7-9
CDR3aa: CASSSLNRNRGYGYTF

abundance: NA
v_gene: TRBV7-9
CDR3aa: CASSLAMTGSYEQYF

abundance: NA
v_gene: TRBV6-5
CDR3aa: CASSYTRQGPGELFF

abundance: NA
v_gene: TRBV18
CDR3aa: CASSPGTGLYGYTF

abundance: NA
v_gene: TRBV10-3
CDR3aa: CAIKRQGDRYEQYF

abundance: once
v_gene: TRBV19
CDR3aa: CASSITPQTSGNTIYF

abundance: NA
v_gene: TRBV10-3
CDR3aa: CAIRDRVRGGGDTQYF

abundance: few
v_gene: TRBV18
CDR3aa: CASSPVRTEAFF

abundance: NA
v_gene: TRBV27
CDR3aa: CASRTGWGEQYF

abundance: NA
v_gene: TRBV5-1
CDR3aa: CASSLGRNRDGYTF

abundance: once
v_gene: TRBV3-1/TRBV3-2
CDR3aa: CASTGTDYGYTF

abundance: NA
v_gene: TRBV6-5
CDR3aa: CASSYAQGDYEQYF

abundance: NA
v_gene: TRBV18
CDR3aa: CASSPYSGNTIYF

abundance: NA
v_gene: TRBV11-2
CDR3aa: CASSLAIQETQYF

abundance: few
v_gene: TRBV5-5
CDR3aa: CASSLAQGARSPLHF

abundance: NA
v_gene: TRBV6-5
CDR3aa: CASSYYGSGANVLTF

abundance: NA
v_gene: TRBV5-1
CDR3aa: CASSLNREWETQYF

abundance: NA
v_gene: TRBV7-3
CDR3aa: CASSEASTDTQYF

abundance: NA
v_gene: TRBV28
CDR3aa: CASGKPGQLDQHF

abundance: NA
v_gene: TRBV2
CDR3aa: CASGRQGPYNGYTF

abundance: once
v_gene: TRBV4-1
CDR3aa: CASSQDVRGARGTEAFF

abundance: once
v_gene: TRBV5-8
CDR3aa: CASRQRIETQYF

abundance: NA
v_gene: TRBV24-1
CDR3aa: CATSESANYGYTF

abundance: few
v_gene: TRBV6-1
CDR3aa: CASSDRGGNQPQHF

abundance: NA
v_gene: TRBV28
CDR3aa: CASTGRGREQYF

abundance: NA
v_gene: TRBV27
CDR3aa: CASSLRDRALYGTDTQYF

abundance: NA
v_gene: TRBV6-5
CDR3aa: CASIHRVPYNSPLHF

abundance: NA
v_gene: TRBV19
CDR3aa: CASSIVQGPEAFF

abundance: few
v_gene: TRBV6-5
CDR3aa: CASSYSGRNTGELFF

abundance: NA
v_gene: TRBV7-6
CDR3aa: CASSVGTSGGGYEQYF

abundance: NA
v_gene: TRBV29-1
CDR3aa: CSVEGDRPNQPQHF

abundance: NA
v_gene: TRBV7-9
CDR3aa: CASSERTGGGEQYF